The T cell receptor beta chain under discussion was sequenced for a study of OX40 agonist ivuxolimab in advanced cancers. Turning to the study itself: Patients were dosed intravenously with ivuxolimab at 0.01 to 10 mg/kg every 2 weeks. Overall study results and limits: Relative to CD4+ cells, CD8+ T cells on average had more expanded clones.

Autoimmune disease history or systemic immunosuppression meant exclusion. Worth noting for this clone: What it binds is not known.

Repertoires were generated with immunoSEQ multiplex PCR, while TCRdb's copy carries only in-frame clones and drops some. The table lists approximately 30,000 clones, about four fifths of them singletons. This sequence was found in an adult with an advanced solid tumor such as melanoma, head and neck, liver or kidney cancer. The sample in question was CD4+ or CD8+ T cells sorted from blood, obtained in a trial of the OX40 agonist ivuxolimab.

CDR3 DNA: TGTGCCAGCAGCACAGCGGAGGGCCCCTGGGATACGCAGTATTTT. This encodes CASSTAEGPWDTQYF. The rearrangement uses TRBV11-2 and TRBJ2-3; a weak D match, TRBD2 (6 bases). The germline V and J ends were trimmed by 5 bases and 6 bases, with 18 bases remaining between them. This CDR3 has 15 amino acids. CDR1 and CDR2 (germline): SGHAT, FQNNGV.